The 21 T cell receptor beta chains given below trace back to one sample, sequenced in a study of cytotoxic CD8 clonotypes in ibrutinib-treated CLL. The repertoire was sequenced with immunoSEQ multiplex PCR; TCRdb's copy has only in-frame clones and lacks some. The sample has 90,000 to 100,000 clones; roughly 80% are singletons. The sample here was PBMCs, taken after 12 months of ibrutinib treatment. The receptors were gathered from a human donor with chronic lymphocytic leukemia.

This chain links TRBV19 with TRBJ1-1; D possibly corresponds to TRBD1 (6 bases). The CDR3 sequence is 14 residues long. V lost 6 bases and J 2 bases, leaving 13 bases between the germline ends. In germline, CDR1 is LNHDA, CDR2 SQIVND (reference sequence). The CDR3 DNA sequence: TGTGCCAGTAGGGAAACAGGGATAAACACTGAAGCTTTCTTT. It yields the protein CASRETGINTEAFF.

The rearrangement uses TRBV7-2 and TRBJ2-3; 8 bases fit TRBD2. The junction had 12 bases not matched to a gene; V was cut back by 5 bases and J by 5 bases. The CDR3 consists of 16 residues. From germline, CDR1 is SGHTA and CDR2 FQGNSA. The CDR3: CASSPNRGGQGDTQYF. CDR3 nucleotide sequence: TGTGCCAGCAGCCCGAACCGGGGGGGCCAAGGAGATACGCAGTATTTT.

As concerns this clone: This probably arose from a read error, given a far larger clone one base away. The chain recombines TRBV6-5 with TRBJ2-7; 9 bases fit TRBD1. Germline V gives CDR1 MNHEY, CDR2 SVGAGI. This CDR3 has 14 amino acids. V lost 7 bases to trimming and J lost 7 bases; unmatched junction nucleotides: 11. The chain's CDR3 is CASITGDRGGEQYF. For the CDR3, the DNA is TGTGCCAGCATCACAGGAGACAGGGGGGGGGAGCAGTACTTC.

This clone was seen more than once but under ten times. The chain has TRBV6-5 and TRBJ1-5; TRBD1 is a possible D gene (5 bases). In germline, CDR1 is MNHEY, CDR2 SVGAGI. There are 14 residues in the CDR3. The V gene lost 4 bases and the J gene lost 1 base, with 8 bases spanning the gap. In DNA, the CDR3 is TGTGCCAGCAGTTCAGGGCCCAGCAATCAGCCCCAGCATTTT. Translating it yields CASSSGPSNQPQHF.

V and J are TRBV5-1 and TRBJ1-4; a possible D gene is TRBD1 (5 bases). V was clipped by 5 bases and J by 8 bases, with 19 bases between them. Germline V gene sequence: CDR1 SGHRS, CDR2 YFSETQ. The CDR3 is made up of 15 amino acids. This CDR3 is CASSSGVPNKEKLFF. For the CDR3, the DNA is TGCGCCAGCAGTTCGGGGGTACCAAATAAAGAAAAACTGTTTTTT.

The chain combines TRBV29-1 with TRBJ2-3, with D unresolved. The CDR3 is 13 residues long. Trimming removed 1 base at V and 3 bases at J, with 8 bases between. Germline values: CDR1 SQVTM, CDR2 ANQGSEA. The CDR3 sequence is CSVEGPGTDTQYF. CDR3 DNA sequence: TGCAGCGTTGAAGGCCCGGGTACAGATACGCAGTATTTT.

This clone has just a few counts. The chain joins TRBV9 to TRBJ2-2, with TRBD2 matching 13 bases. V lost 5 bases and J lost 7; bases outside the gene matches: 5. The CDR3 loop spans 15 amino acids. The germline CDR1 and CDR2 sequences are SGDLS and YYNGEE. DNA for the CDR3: TGTGCCAGCAGTTTCGGACTAGCGGGGGACGGGGAGCTGTTTTTT. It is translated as CASSFGLAGDGELFF.

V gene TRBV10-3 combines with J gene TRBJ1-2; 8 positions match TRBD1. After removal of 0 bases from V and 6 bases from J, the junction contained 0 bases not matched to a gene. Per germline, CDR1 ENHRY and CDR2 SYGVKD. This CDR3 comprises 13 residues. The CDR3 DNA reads TGTGCCATCAGTGAGTCGGGACAGGATGGCTACACCTTC. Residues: CAISESGQDGYTF.

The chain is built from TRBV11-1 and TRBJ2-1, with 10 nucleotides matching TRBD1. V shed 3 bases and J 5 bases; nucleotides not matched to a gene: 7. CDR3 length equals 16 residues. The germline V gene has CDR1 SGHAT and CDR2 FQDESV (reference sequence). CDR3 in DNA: TGTGCCAGCAGCTTCCCAACCGGGACAGGGGACAATGAGCAGTTCTTC. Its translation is CASSFPTGTGDNEQFF. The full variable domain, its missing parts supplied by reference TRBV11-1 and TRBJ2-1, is EAEVAQSPRYKITEKSQAVAFWCDPISGHATLYWYRQILGQGPELLVQFQDESVVDDSQLPKDRFSAERLKGVDSTLKIQPAELGDSAMYLCASSFPTGTGDNEQFFGPGTRLTVL.

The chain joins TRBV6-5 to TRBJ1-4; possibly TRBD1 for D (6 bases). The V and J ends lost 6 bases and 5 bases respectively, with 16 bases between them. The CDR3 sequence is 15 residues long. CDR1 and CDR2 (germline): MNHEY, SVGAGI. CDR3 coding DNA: TGTGCCAGCAGCCGAAAATGGACAGCGAATGAAAAACTGTTTTTT. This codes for CASSRKWTANEKLFF.

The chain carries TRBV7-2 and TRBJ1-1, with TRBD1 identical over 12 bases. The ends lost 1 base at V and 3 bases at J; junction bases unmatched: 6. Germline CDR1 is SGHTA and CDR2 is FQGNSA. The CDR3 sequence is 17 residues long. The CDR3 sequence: CASSLGWGQGAYTEAFF. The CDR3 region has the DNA TGTGCCAGCAGCTTAGGTTGGGGACAGGGGGCTTACACTGAAGCTTTCTTT.

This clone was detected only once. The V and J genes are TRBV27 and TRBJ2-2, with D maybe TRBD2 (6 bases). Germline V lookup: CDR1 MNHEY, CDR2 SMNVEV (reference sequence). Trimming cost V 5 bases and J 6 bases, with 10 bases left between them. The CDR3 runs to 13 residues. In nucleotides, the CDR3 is TGTGCCAGCAGTCAAGGGGAGGCCGGGGAGCTGTTTTTT. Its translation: CASSQGEAGELFF.

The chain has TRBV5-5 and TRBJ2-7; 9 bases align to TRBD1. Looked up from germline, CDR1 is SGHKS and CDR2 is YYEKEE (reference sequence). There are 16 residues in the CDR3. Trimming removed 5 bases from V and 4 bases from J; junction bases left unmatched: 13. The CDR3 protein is CASRSQPGQGPYEQYF. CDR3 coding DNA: TGTGCCAGCAGGTCCCAACCGGGACAGGGTCCGTACGAGCAGTACTTC.

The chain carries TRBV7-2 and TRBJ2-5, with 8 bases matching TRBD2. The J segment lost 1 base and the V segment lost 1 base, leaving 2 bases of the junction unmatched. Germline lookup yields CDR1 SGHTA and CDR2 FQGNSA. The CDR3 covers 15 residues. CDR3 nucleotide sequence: TGTGCCAGCAGCTTAGTAGCGGGGTCCCAAGAGACCCAGTACTTC. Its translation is CASSLVAGSQETQYF.

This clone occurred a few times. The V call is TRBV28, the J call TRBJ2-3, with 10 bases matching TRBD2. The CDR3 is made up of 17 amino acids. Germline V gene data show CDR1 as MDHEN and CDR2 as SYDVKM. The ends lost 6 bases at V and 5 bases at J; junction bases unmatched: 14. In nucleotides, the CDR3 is TGTGCCAGCAGCCTTACTCGAAGCGGGGGGGCTGTAGATACGCAGTATTTT. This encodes CASSLTRSGGAVDTQYF. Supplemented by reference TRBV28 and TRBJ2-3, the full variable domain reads DVKVTQSSRYLVKRTGEKVFLECVQDMDHENMFWYRQDPGLGLRLIYFSYDVKMKEKGDIPEGYSVSREKKERFSLILESASTNQTSMYLCASSLTRSGGAVDTQYFGPGTRLTVL.

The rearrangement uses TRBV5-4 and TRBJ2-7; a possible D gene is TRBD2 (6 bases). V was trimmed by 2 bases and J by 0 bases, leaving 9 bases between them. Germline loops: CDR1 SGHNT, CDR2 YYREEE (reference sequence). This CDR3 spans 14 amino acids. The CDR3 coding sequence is TGTGCCAGCAGCTTTCGGGGGAGCTCCTACGAGCAGTACTTC. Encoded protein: CASSFRGSSYEQYF.

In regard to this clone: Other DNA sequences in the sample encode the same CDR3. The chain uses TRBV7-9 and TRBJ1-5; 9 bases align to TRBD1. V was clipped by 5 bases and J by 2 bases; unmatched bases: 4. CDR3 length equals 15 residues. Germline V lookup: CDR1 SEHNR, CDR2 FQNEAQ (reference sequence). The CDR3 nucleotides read TGTGCCAGCAGCCAGGGACAGGGTGGCAATCAGCCCCAGCATTTT. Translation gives CASSQGQGGNQPQHF.

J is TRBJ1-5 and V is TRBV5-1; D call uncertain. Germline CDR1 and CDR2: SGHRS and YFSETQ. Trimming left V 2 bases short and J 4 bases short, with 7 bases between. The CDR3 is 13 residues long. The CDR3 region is CASSLGPNQPQHF. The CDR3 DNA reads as TGCGCCAGCAGCTTAGGGCCTAATCAGCCCCAGCATTTT. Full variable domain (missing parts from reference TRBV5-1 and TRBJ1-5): KAGVTQTPRYLIKTRGQQVTLSCSPISGHRSVSWYQQTPGQGLQFLFEYFSETQRNKGNFPGRFSGRQFSNSRSEMNVSTLELGDSALYLCASSLGPNQPQHFGDGTRLSIL.

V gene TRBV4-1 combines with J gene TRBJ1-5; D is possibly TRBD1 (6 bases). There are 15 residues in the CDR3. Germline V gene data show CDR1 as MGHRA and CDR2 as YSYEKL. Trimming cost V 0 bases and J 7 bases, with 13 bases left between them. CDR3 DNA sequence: TGCGCCAGCAGCCAAGAAGAAAGGGGGGACCAGCCCCAGCATTTT. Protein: CASSQEERGDQPQHF.

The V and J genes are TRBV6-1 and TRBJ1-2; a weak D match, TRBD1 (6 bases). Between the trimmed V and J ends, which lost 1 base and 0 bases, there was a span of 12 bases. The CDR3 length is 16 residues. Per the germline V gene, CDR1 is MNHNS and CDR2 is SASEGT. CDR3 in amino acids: CASSEGGQLANYGYTF. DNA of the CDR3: TGTGCCAGCAGTGAAGGAGGACAGCTGGCTAACTATGGCTACACCTTC.

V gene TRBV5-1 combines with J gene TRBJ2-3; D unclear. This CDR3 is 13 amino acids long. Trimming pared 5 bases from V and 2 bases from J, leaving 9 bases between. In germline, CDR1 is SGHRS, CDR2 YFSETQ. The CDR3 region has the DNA TGCGCCAGCAGGGTCGGATTCACAGATACGCAGTATTTT. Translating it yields CASRVGFTDTQYF.